This T cell receptor beta chain emerged from a study of shared clonotypes between healthy human individuals. Genomic DNA of each subset was evenly split across several immunoSEQ plates. Method: immunoSEQ multiplex PCR; TCRdb's copy keeps in-frame clones and lacks some. Among under 2.5 million clones listed, under 95% were seen once. The ends lost 5 bases at V and 6 bases at J; junction bases unmatched: 10. CDR1 and CDR2 (germline): SGDLS, YYNGEE. The CDR3 loop spans 15 amino acids. The rearrangement links TRBV9 to TRBJ2-2; 7 bases map to TRBD1. Sequencing used naive CD4+ T cells from PBMCs. Subset meaning: CD45RA+ positively selected. The sequence was obtained from a young man in good health. Some clones in this sample may be carry-over from other donors' samples. The CDR3 region has the DNA TGTGCCAGCAGTGCCCACAGGGGACAATCCGGGGAGCTGTTTTTT. Translated: CASSAHRGQSGELFF.